Below are 9 T cell receptor beta chains sequenced from a single sample in a study of shared clonotypes between healthy human individuals. The data were produced by immunoSEQ multiplex PCR, yet TCRdb's version contains in-frame clones alone and is incomplete. The repertoire holds 2 million to 2.5 million clones, with approximately 94% as singletons. Material: naive CD4+ T cells sorted from blood. Subset described: CD45RA+ positively selected. Every receptor here comes from a man between 18 and 35 years old in good health.

The V and J genes are TRBV10-3 and TRBJ2-7; 11 nucleotides match TRBD1. CDR3 length: 15 amino acids. With V trimmed by 3 bases and J by 6 bases, 7 bases remained unmatched. Germline-derived CDR1 and CDR2 are ENHRY and SYGVKD. This chain's CDR3 is CAISDPWTGGFEQYF. CDR3 DNA: TGTGCCATCAGTGACCCCTGGACAGGGGGCTTCGAGCAGTACTTC.

The V gene is TRBV5-4, the J gene TRBJ1-5, with 9 bases lining up with TRBD1. V shed 0 bases, J shed 7 bases, and the junction held 5 bases outside the gene matches. The germline V gene has CDR1 SGHNT and CDR2 YYREEE (reference sequence). CDR3 size: 15 residues. The CDR3 region is CASSLGGQGGQPQHF. DNA for the CDR3: TGTGCCAGCAGCTTGGGGGGACAGGGCGGGCAGCCCCAGCATTTT.

The rearrangement links TRBV5-1 to TRBJ2-1; D not certain. Trimming took off 0 bases at V and 7 bases at J, with 11 bases between the two ends. CDR1 is SGHRS and CDR2 is YFSETQ in the germline V gene. The CDR3 length is 14 residues. This chain's CDR3 is CASSLGDSSNEQFF. The CDR3 DNA follows: TGCGCCAGCAGCTTGGGGGATAGCAGTAATGAGCAGTTCTTC.

This sequence joins TRBV5-1 and TRBJ2-2, with 7 bases that match TRBD1. The CDR3 sequence is 16 residues long. Germline V lookup: CDR1 SGHRS, CDR2 YFSETQ. V shed 2 bases, J shed 7 bases, and the junction held 11 bases outside the gene matches. The CDR3 DNA reads as TGCGCCAGCAGCTTCCCCAGGGGGAAGGTGGTCGGGGAGCTGTTTTTT. Translating gives CASSFPRGKVVGELFF.

This clone appeared once. The genes are TRBV4-3 and TRBJ2-1; 12 bases are a match to TRBD2. This CDR3 contains 14 residues. Germline CDR1 and CDR2: LGHNA and YSLEER. J lost 15 bases, V lost 2 bases, and 8 bases had no gene match. The CDR3 DNA follows: TGCGCCAGCAGCCAATCTTGGACTAGCGGGATAAGGTTCTTC. It yields the protein CASSQSWTSGIRFF.

The V call is TRBV5-6, the J call TRBJ2-7, with a weak D call TRBD2 (6 bases). Per germline, CDR1 SGHDT and CDR2 YYEEEE. This CDR3 comprises 18 residues. Trimming shortened V by 0 bases and J by 3 bases, and 22 bases separated the two germline ends. The CDR3 reads CASSLGEVVFLKNYEQYF. In nucleotides, the CDR3 is TGTGCCAGCAGCTTGGGGGAGGTAGTGTTCCTGAAAAACTACGAGCAGTACTTC.

The chain joins TRBV19 to TRBJ2-5; 7 nucleotides match TRBD1. The CDR3 covers 13 residues. V lost 8 bases, J lost 1 base, and 4 bases stayed unmatched. Germline V gene lookup returns CDR1 LNHDA and CDR2 SQIVND (reference sequence). CDR3 in amino acids: CASVGQLQETQYF. For the CDR3, the DNA is TGTGCCAGTGTGGGACAGCTCCAAGAGACCCAGTACTTC.

A single count supports this clone. This sequence joins TRBV5-4 and TRBJ1-1; D possibly corresponds to TRBD1 (5 bases). Between the trimmed V and J ends, which lost 0 bases and 6 bases, there was a span of 9 bases. This CDR3 spans 13 amino acids. Germline lookup yields CDR1 SGHNT and CDR2 YYREEE (reference sequence). The CDR3 loop is CASSLDRRPEAFF. The DNA of the CDR3 is TGTGCCAGCAGCTTGGACAGGCGACCTGAAGCTTTCTTT.

The rearrangement uses TRBV6-6 and TRBJ2-7; TRBD1 or TRBD2 may be the D gene (6 bases each). Germline CDR1 and CDR2: MNHNY and SVGAGI (reference sequence). This CDR3 has 14 residues. V dropped 4 bases and J dropped 6 bases, with 16 bases sitting between them. In DNA, the CDR3 is TGTGCCAGCAGTTCACTAGGGGGGCTTGGCGAGCAGTACTTC. Translation: CASSSLGGLGEQYF.